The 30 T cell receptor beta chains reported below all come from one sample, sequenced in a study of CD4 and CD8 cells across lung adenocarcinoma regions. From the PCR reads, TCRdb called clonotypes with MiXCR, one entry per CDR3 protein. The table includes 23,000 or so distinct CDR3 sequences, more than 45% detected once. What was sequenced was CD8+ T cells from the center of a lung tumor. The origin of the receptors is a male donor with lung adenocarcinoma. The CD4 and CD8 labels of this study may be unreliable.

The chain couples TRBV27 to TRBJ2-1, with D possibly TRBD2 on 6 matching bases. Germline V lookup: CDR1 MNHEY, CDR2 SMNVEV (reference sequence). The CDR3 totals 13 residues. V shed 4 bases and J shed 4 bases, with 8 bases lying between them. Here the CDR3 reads CASSYRGYNEQFF. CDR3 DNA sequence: TGTGCCAGCAGTTACCGGGGGTACAATGAGCAGTTCTTC.

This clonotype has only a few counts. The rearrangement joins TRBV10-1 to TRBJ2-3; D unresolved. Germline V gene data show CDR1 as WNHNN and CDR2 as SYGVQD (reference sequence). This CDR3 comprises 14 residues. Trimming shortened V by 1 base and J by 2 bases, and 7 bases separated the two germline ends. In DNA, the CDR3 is TGCGCCAGCAGTGAGTTCGGACCCACAGATACGCAGTATTTT. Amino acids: CASSEFGPTDTQYF.

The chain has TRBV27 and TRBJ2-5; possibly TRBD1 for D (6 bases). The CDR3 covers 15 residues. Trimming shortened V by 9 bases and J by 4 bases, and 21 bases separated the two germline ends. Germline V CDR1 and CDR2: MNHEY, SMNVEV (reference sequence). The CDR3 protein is CARGLGGRGPETQYF. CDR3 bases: TGTGCCAGGGGTCTTGGGGGCCGGGGCCCAGAGACCCAGTACTTC.

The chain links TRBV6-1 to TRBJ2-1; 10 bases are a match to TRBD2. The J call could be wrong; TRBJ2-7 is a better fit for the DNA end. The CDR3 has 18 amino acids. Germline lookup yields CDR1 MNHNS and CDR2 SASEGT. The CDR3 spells CASSAASGGLSSYNEQYF. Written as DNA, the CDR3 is TGTGCCAGCAGTGCGGCTAGCGGGGGTCTTAGCTCCTACAATGAGCAGTACTTC.

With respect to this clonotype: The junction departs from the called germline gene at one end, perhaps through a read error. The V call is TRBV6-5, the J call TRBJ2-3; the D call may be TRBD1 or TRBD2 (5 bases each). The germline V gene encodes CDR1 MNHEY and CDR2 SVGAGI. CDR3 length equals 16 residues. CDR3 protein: CASSYPGQCATNTQYF. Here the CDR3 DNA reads TGTGCCAGCAGTTACCCGGGGCAGTGTGCCACAAATACGCAGTATTTC.

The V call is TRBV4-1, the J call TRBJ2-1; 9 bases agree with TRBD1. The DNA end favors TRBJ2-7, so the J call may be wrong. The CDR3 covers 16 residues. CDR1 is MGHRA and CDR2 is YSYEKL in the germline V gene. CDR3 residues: CASSQERGQGLYEQYF. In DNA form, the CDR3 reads TGCGCCAGCAGCCAAGAGAGGGGACAGGGTCTGTACGAGCAGTACTTC.

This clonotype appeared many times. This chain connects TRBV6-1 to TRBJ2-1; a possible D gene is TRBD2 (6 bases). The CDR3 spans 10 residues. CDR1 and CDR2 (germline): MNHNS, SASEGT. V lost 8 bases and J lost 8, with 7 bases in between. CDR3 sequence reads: CASGDYEQFF. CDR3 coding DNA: TGTGCCAGCGGGGACTATGAGCAGTTCTTC.

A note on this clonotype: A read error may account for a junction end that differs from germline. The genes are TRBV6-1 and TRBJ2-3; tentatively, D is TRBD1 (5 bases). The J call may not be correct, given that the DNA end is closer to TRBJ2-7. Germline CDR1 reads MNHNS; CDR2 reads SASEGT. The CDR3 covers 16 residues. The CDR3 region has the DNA TGTGCCAGCCGTGAATCCGGGCTAGGGGCCAAAGATACGCAGTACTTC. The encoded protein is CASRESGLGAKDTQYF.

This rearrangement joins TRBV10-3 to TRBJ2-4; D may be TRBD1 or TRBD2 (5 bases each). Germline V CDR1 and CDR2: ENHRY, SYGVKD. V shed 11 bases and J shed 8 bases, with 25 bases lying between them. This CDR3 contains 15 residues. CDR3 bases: TGTGCCGCGAGGACTGGTAGCCGGGACCAAGACATTCAGTACTTC. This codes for CAARTGSRDQDIQYF.

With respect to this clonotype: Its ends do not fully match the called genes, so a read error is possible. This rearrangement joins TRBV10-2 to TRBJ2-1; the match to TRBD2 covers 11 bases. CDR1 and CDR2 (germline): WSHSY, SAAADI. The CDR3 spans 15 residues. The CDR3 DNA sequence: TGCGCCAGCAGTCGGACTAGCGGGCCCTCCGATGAGCTGTTTTTC. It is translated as CASSRTSGPSDELFF.

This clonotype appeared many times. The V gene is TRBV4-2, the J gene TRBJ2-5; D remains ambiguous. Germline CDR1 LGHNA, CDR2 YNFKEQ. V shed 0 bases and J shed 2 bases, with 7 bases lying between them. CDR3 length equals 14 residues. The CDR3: CASSQDRWQETQYF. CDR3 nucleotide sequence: TGTGCCAGCAGCCAAGACAGGTGGCAAGAGACCCAGTACTTC.

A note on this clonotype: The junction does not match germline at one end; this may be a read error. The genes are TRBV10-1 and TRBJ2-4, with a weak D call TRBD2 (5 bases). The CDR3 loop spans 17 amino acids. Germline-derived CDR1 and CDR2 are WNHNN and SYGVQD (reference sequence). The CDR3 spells CASTTDLGGRAKKIQYF. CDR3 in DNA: TGCGCCAGCACAACGGACCTCGGAGGCCGTGCCAAAAAGATTCAGTACTTC.

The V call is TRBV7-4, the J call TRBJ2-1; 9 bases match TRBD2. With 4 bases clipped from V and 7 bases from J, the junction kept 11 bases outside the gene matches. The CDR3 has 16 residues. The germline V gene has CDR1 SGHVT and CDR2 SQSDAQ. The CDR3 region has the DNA TGTGCCAGCAGCTCGAGCCTAGCGGGATGGATAAATGAGCAGTTCTTC. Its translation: CASSSSLAGWINEQFF.

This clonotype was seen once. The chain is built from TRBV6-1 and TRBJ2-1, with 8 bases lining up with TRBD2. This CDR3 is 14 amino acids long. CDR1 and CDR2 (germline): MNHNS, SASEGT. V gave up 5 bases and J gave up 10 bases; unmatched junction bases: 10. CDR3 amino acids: CASSRAGAVLEQFF. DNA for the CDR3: TGTGCCAGCAGTCGAGCGGGGGCCGTTCTCGAGCAGTTCTTC.

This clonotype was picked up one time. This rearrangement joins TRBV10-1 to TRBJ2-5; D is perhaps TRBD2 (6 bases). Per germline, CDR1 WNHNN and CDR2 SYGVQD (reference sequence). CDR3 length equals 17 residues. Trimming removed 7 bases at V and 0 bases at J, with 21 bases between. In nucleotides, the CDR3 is TGCGCCAGCACAACGGGCATCGGGAGCCTAGACCAAGAGACCCAGTACTTC. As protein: CASTTGIGSLDQETQYF.

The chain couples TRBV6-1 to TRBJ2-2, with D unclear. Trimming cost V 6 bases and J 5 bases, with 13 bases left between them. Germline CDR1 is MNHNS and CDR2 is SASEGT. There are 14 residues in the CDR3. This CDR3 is CASRRAVRTGELFF. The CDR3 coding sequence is TGTGCCAGCAGAAGGGCTGTGAGGACCGGGGAGCTGTTTTTT.

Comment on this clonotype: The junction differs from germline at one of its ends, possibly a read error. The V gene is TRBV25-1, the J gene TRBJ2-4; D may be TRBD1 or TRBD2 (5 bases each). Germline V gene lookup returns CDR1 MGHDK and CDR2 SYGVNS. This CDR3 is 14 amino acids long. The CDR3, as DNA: TGCCGCGTCACGGGGCTGGGAGCCAAAAACACTCAGTATTTC. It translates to CRVTGLGAKNTQYF. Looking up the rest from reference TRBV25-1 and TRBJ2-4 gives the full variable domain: EADIYQTPRYLVIGTGKKITLECSQTMGHDKMYWYQQDPGMELHLIHYSYGVNSTEKGDLSSESTVSRIRTEHFPLTLESARPSHTSQYLCRVTGLGAKNTQYFGAGTRLSVL.

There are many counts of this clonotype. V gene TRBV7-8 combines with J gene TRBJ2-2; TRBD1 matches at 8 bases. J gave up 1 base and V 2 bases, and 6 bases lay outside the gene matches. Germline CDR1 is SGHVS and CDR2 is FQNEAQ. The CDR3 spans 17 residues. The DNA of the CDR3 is TGTGCCAGCAGCTTACTTCCCGGGACAGGGAACACCGGGGAGCTGTTTTTT. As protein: CASSLLPGTGNTGELFF.

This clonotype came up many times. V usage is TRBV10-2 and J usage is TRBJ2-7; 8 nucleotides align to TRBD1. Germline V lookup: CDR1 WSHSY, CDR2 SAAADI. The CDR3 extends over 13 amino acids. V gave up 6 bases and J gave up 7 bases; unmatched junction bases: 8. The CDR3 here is CASSPSRQGEQYF. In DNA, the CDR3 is TGCGCCAGCAGCCCCTCGAGACAGGGGGAGCAGTACTTC.

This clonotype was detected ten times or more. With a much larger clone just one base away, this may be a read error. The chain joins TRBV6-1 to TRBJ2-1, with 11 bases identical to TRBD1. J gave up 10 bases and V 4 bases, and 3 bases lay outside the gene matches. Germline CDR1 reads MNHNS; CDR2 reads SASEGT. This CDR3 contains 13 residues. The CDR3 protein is CASSGTGGFEQFF. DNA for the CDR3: TGTGCCAGCAGTGGGACAGGGGGCTTCGAGCAGTTCTTC.

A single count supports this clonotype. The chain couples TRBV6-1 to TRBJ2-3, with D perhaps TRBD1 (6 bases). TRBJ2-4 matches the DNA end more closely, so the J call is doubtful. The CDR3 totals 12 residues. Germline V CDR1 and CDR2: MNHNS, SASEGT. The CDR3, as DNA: TGTGCGGGGGCGCGACCCAAAGATACTCAGTACTTC. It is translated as CAGARPKDTQYF.

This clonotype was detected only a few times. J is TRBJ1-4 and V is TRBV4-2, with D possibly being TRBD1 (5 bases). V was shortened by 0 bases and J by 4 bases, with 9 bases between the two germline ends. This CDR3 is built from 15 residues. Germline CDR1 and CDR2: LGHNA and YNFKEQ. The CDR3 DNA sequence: TGTGCCAGCAGCCAAGAGGGGGGTTATAATGAAAAACTGTTTTTT. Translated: CASSQEGGYNEKLFF.

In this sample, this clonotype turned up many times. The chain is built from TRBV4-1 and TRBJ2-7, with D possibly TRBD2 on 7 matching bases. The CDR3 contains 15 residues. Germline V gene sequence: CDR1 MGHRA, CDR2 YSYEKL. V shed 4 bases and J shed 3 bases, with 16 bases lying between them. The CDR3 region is CASSREGGGSYEQYF. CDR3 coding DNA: TGCGCCAGCAGCCGAGAGGGGGGAGGGAGCTACGAGCAGTACTTC.

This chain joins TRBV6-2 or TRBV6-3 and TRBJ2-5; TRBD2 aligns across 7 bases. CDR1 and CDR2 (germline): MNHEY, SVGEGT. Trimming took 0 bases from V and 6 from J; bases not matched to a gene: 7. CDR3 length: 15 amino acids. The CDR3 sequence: CASSYSKAGVQTQYF. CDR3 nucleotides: TGTGCCAGCAGTTACTCGAAGGCGGGGGTGCAGACCCAGTACTTC.

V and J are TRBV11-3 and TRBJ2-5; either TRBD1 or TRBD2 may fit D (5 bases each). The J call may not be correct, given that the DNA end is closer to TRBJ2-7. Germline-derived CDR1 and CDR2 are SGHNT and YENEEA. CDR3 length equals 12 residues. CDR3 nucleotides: TGTGCCAGCAGCTTAGGGGGACACGAGCAGTACTTC. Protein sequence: CASSLGGHEQYF.

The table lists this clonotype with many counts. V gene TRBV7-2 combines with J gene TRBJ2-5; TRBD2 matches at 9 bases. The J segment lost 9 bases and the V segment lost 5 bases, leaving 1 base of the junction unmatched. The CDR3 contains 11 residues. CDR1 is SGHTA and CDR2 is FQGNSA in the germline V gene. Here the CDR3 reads CASSKRGAQYF. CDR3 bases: TGTGCCAGCAGCAAGCGGGGGGCCCAGTACTTC.

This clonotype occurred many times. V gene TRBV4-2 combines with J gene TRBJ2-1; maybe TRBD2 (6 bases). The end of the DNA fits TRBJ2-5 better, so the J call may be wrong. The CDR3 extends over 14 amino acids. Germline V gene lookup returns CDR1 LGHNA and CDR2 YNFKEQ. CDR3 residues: CASSRSEGGETQYF. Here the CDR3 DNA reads TGTGCCAGCAGCCGATCGGAGGGCGGAGAGACCCAGTACTTC.

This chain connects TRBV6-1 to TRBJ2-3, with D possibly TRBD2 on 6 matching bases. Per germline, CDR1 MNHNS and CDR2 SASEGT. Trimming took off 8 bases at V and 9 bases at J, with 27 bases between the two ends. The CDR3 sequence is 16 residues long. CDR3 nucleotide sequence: TGTGCCAGCCGCGACGCGGGGATAGGGGTCAGGAACACGCAGTATTTT. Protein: CASRDAGIGVRNTQYF.

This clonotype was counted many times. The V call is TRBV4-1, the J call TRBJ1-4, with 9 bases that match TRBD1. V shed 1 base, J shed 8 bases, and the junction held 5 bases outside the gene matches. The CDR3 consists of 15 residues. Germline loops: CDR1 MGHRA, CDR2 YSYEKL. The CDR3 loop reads CASSQAGTGSEKLFF. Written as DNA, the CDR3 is TGCGCCAGCAGCCAAGCCGGGACAGGGTCAGAAAAACTGTTTTTT.

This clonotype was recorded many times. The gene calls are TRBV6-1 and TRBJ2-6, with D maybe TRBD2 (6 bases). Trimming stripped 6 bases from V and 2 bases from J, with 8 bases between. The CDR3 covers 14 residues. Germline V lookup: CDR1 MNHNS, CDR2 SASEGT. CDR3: CASREGPGANVLTF. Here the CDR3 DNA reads TGTGCCAGCAGGGAGGGGCCTGGGGCCAACGTCCTGACTTTC.